This T cell receptor (beta chain) comes out of a study of lymphopenia after photon versus proton radiotherapy. This clone has a single count. Its antigen is not known. Sequenced by immunoSEQ multiplex PCR; TCRdb stores in-frame clones only, minus some. Of roughly 150,000 clones listed, 70% to 90% are singletons. Overall study results and limits: Relative stability marked proton patients; photon patients lost diversity and naive cells. Oligoclonal CD8+ Temra expansion after nadir drove photon patients' diversity drop. Survival link was tested only in deceased patients; proton benefit remains a possibility.

This TCR was recovered from a man aged 50 or older with gastric cancer. This specimen was peripheral blood, taken from a patient treated with photon-based radiotherapy.

The CDR3 bases are TGTGCCAGCAGAGACACGAGCGGGAGAAAGAACAATGAGCAGTTCTTC. This sequence encodes CASRDTSGRKNNEQFF. The chain employs TRBV7-2 and TRBJ2-1; the match to TRBD2 covers 8 bases. The germline V gene has CDR1 SGHTA and CDR2 FQGNSA. V dropped 6 bases and J dropped 5; count of bases not matched to a gene: 12. The CDR3 is 16 residues long. Together with reference TRBV7-2 and TRBJ2-1, the CDR3 gives the full variable domain: GAGVSQSPSNKVTEKGKDVELRCDPISGHTALYWYRQSLGQGLEFLIYFQGNSAPDKSGLPSDRFSAERTGGSVSTLTIQRTQQEDSAVYLCASRDTSGRKNNEQFFGPGTRLTVL.